This T cell receptor beta chain came from a study of T cells in Graves' hyperthyroidism and ophthalmopathy (dated by TCRdb to about 2019). A note on the overall study: To identify TCR V-J signatures that set the groups apart, the researchers used a discovery cohort of 100 patients, made up of under 50 with Graves' ophthalmopathy and about 60 with stable Graves' hyperthyroidism. Prospective prediction of ophthalmopathy was tested in an independent validation cohort of under 20 hyperthyroidism patients and 17 patients who later progressed to ophthalmopathy. The roughly 100 discovery patients were divided at random into training and test sets in a 7:3 ratio. In about six Graves' hyperthyroidism patients, the study also compared T-cell repertoires from thyroid tissue with T-cell repertoires from blood. Following sampling, methimazole starting at 30 mg daily was given to hyperthyroidism patients, and high-dose intravenous methylprednisolone was given to ophthalmopathy patients. The paper reports TCR Vbeta CDR3 sequencing of over 130 peripheral blood samples: under 45 ophthalmopathy, under 80 hyperthyroidism and about 17 progressor patients. General findings and caveats noted by the study authors: Most expanded thyroid clonotypes (frequency above 0.001) were also found in blood, which suggests that blood repertoires may mirror thyroid immune responses. Ophthalmopathy was separated from stable hyperthyroidism by a 13 V-J signature model, with 87.88% sensitivity and approximately 81% specificity obtained in cross-validation and 80%/75% obtained in testing. In validation, the model predicted progression to ophthalmopathy with roughly 66% sensitivity and around 72% specificity, a median of 6.5 months before onset. Sample size was not statistically predetermined, and investigators were not blinded to group allocation.

As encoded in the germline V gene (reference sequence), CDR1 is DFQATT while CDR2 is SNEGSKA. V sheds 3 bases and J sheds 4 bases, leaving 12 bases between their ends. The CDR3 covers 13 residues, taking in both the cysteine and the phenylalanine. Just CDR3 DNA is preserved here, 39 bases in frame from base 1. The TCR beta CDR3 regions were amplified from the RNA transcripts. The first round of RT-PCR for the TCR CDR3 was performed with the HTBI primer set and the Qiagen OneStep RT-PCR kit. Libraries were constructed in a second round of multiplex PCR, after which size selection and purification were performed. The libraries were sequenced on an Illumina HiSeq2000 using paired-end 100 bp reads. The paper's processing steps were these. Raw data were processed with SOAPnuke, discarding reads with adapters, uncalled bases, mean Phred below 15, or no exact constant-primer or identifier match. COPE v1.2.5 was used to merge high-quality paired reads, and clonotypes were defined as unique nucleotide sequences. MiTCR v1.1 was used to align clonotypes to the IMGT TRBV, TRBD and TRBJ reference segments. The analysis was restricted to V-J combinations with a frequency above 0.0001, which together covered roughly 99% of the repertoires. The TCS score was defined as the ratio of F50 (clonal expansion) to E x V (chaos), calculated using BLOSUM62-based TCRdist between CDR3 peptides within each V-J. Welch's t-statistics and random forest reduced around 520 V-J features to about 12, which were used in a naive Bayes classifier (R e1071). TCRdb ran its own pipeline on the public reads, namely fastp trimming at Q25 and MiXCR clone calling, and kept in-frame beta chains. CDR3 protein sequences are deduplicated, and each keeps its most common genes and DNA. The V and J calls and clone size are TCRdb's, not the authors'. The sample profile shows about 560,000 distinct CDR3 sequences; around 42% of them were found once. The ten largest clones add up to about 8.2% of the sample.

A patient counted as having stable Graves' hyperthyroidism if no progression to ophthalmopathy occurred over 18 months of follow-up. Hyperthyroidism patients were aged 18 to 65 years and newly diagnosed, with disease duration of less than 2 months. Patients with uncontrolled infections, other autoimmune diseases, pregnancy or lactation were excluded. Diagnoses relied on clinical symptoms, serum thyroxine and TRAb, thyroid ultrasound and orbital computed tomography. Total RNA was extracted with Trizol reagent, and quality was checked on an Agilent 2100 Bioanalyzer. A word on this clonotype: It lacks a known antigen. Base qualities are not at hand, and no much larger clone is one base apart.

The sequence came from a woman in her late teens or twenties with Graves' hyperthyroidism. Donor details come from another sample of the same person, matched by shared clones. Sample: peripheral blood or thyroid tissue (not recorded which). Recombination connected TRBV20-1 to TRBJ1-2; no D segment can be confidently identified. The nucleotide sequence is TGCAGTGCTAGGCCCGGACTTAGCTATGGCTACACCTTC. This is translated as CSARPGLSYGYTF.